This TCR beta chain was identified in a study of T-cell reconstitution after alpha-beta-depleted transplantation in children. A TCRbeta library incorporating unique molecular identifiers was prepared. TCRdb analysed the PCR reads with MiXCR anew, one entry per CDR3 protein. In the table there are some 300,000 distinct CDR3 sequences, around a tenth of which are singletons. Study-wide points: Several hundred expanded graft clones reportedly supplied alpha-beta T cells about two months after transplant.

In germline, CDR1 is SEHNR, CDR2 FQNEAQ (reference sequence). Trimming shortened V by 2 bases and J by 4 bases, and 15 bases separated the two germline ends. CDR3 length equals 15 residues. Note on this clonotype: Its matching antigen is unknown.

The clonotype comes from a boy under two years old with acute myeloid leukemia, due to receive a stem cell transplant. The chain is built from TRBV7-9 and TRBJ2-7, with D maybe TRBD2 (5 bases). The sequences come from PBMCs, collected before TCRalphabeta/CD19-depleted stem cell transplant. The CDR3 DNA sequence: TGTGCCAGCAGCTTACTGAGCGGTCCAGCATACGAGCAGTACTTC. Amino acid sequence: CASSLLSGPAYEQYF. The full variable domain, in which reference TRBV7-9 and TRBJ2-7 provide the parts outside the CDR3, is DTGVSQNPRHKITKRGQNVTFRCDPISEHNRLYWYRQTLGQGPEFLTYFQNEAQLEKSRLLSDRFSAERPKGSFSTLEIQRTEQGDSAMYLCASSLLSGPAYEQYFGPGTRLTVT.